This T cell receptor (beta chain) was recorded in a study of Ad26.COV2.S vaccination and SARS-CoV-2 variants. The overall study: A COV1001 Ad26.COV2.S trial-arm participant provided the sample. Ad26.COV2.S given intramuscularly, once or twice 56 days apart.

Stated treatment: about 20 received Ad26.COV2.S at low or high dose, single or two shots; about five received placebo; per-sample allocation not given. Vaccine and placebo recipients were sampled on day 63 after the first injection. This CDR3 contains 14 residues. The germline gives CDR1 SGHRS, CDR2 YFSETQ. Trimming removed 3 bases from V and 4 bases from J, with 12 bases in between. Sequencing used immunoSEQ multiplex PCR; TCRdb keeps in-frame clones, though not all of them. The data show roughly 300,000 clones, with about 87% seen just once and approximately 5.9% held by the top ten. The chain uses TRBV5-1 and TRBJ2-3; the D call may be TRBD1 or TRBD2 (5 bases each). Sequenced here: peripheral blood, sampled in a trial of Ad26.COV2.S vaccine versus placebo. This TCR derives from a person aged 18 to 59 who received the Ad26.COV2.S COVID-19 vaccine or a placebo. The CDR3 reads CASSSNGAPDTQYF. CDR3 sequence (DNA): TGCGCCAGCAGCTCGAACGGGGCCCCAGATACGCAGTATTTT.